The 21 T cell receptor beta chains reported below all come from one sample, sequenced in a study of cytomegalovirus exposure and HLA in healthy donors. PCR used 60 Vbeta primers and 13 Jbeta primers. Sequencing was performed with immunoSEQ multiplex PCR; in TCRdb, only in-frame clones are kept and a portion is missing. The top ten hold approximately 2% of the sample, which has 200,000 to 300,000 clones, almost 85% seen once. Sequenced material: PBMCs. The receptors originated from a woman aged 40-49 years in good health and CMV-seropositive.

The chain couples TRBV28 to TRBJ2-1; tentative D call: TRBD2 (6 bases). The V and J ends lost 8 bases and 5 bases respectively, with 16 bases between them. The CDR3 is made up of 14 amino acids. CDR1 is MDHEN, CDR2 SYDVKM, per germline. CDR3 bases: TGTGCCAGCTCACGGGCCCAGCGGGACAATGAGCAGTTCTTC. The encoded protein is CASSRAQRDNEQFF.

The rearrangement links TRBV6-4 to TRBJ2-3; D gene ambiguous. The germline CDR1 and CDR2 sequences are MRHNA and SNTAGT. The CDR3 spans 13 residues. V lost 3 bases, J lost 6 bases, and 10 bases lay in between. The CDR3 DNA reads as TGTGCCAGCAGTGAGTCCCCGGGTGATACGCAGTATTTT. Its protein is CASSESPGDTQYF.

Worth noting for this clone: An end of the junction does not agree with germline; a read error may underlie this. V gene TRBV19 combines with J gene TRBJ2-6, with TRBD2 as a possible D gene (6 bases). Looked up from germline, CDR1 is LNHDA and CDR2 is SQIVND (reference sequence). The CDR3 runs to 16 residues. The CDR3 protein is CASKEGQIPGANGLTF. CDR3 DNA sequence: TGTGCCAGTAAGGAGGGTCAGATTCCCGGGGCCAACGGCCTGACTTTC.

The chain has TRBV27 and TRBJ1-2; D possibly corresponds to TRBD1 (6 bases). Trimming removed 2 bases from V and 3 bases from J, with 13 bases in between. This CDR3 is built from 15 residues. Germline CDR1 and CDR2: MNHEY and SMNVEV (reference sequence). CDR3 loop: CASSLQQGLDYGYTF. CDR3 nucleotide sequence: TGTGCCAGCAGTTTACAACAGGGTCTTGACTATGGCTACACCTTC.

In DNA, the CDR3 is TGCGCCAGCAGTGACGGACTAGCGGCCTACGAGCAGTACTTC. Residues: CASSDGLAAYEQYF. The chain recombines TRBV10-1 with TRBJ2-7; 10 bases line up with TRBD2. The CDR3 consists of 14 residues. CDR1 and CDR2 (germline): WNHNN, SYGVQD (reference sequence). The J segment lost 2 bases and the V segment lost 3 bases, leaving 1 base of the junction unmatched.

The table lists this clone with a few counts. CDR3 bases: TGTGCCAGCAGCTTATTTGAAACAGGGAACCCATACAATGAGCAGTTCTTC. Protein: CASSLFETGNPYNEQFF. The chain couples TRBV7-8 to TRBJ2-1, with a possible D match to TRBD1 (6 bases). The CDR3 contains 17 residues. The germline CDR1 and CDR2 sequences are SGHVS and FQNEAQ. Trimming took off 2 bases at V and 4 bases at J, with 18 bases between the two ends.

V and J are TRBV27 and TRBJ1-1, with 9 bases that match TRBD1. Trimming cost V 3 bases and J 1 base; bases outside gene matches: 3. This CDR3 is built from 15 residues. CDR1 and CDR2 (germline): MNHEY, SMNVEV (reference sequence). CDR3 region: CASSFSGQGNTEAFF. The CDR3 bases are TGTGCCAGCAGTTTCTCGGGACAGGGGAACACTGAAGCTTTCTTT.

This clone has just one count. The chain combines TRBV25-1 with TRBJ1-4, with D maybe TRBD1 (6 bases). Germline V gene data show CDR1 as MGHDK and CDR2 as SYGVNS. CDR3 size: 17 residues. Trimming removed 5 bases at V and 5 bases at J, with 21 bases between. The CDR3 is CASSHKQGRWSNEKLFF. The CDR3 DNA reads as TGTGCCAGCAGTCATAAACAGGGAAGGTGGTCAAATGAAAAACTGTTTTTT.

The CDR3 loop is CASSFLIGQGAQYF. The CDR3 nucleotides read TGTGCCAGCAGTTTTCTCATAGGACAGGGGGCCCAGTACTTC. The rearrangement uses TRBV6-5 and TRBJ2-7; 11 nucleotides agree with TRBD1. Losses at the gene ends were 4 bases for V and 10 bases for J; bases not matched to a gene: 9. Germline assignment: CDR1 MNHEY and CDR2 SVGAGI. This CDR3 has 14 residues.

The chain links TRBV28 to TRBJ2-7, with D tentatively TRBD2 (5 bases). Germline CDR1 MDHEN, CDR2 SYDVKM. CDR3 length equals 15 residues. Trimming pared 7 bases from V and 6 bases from J, leaving 22 bases between. The CDR3 sequence: CASMRLAGPVAEQYF. Here the CDR3 DNA reads TGTGCCAGCATGAGGCTGGCGGGCCCTGTGGCCGAGCAGTACTTC.

This clone was seen just once. The chain combines TRBV14 with TRBJ2-2; 7 nucleotides match TRBD2. With 5 bases clipped from V and 2 bases from J, the junction kept 8 bases outside the gene matches. The V gene's germline CDR1 is SGHDN and CDR2 FVKESK. The CDR3 is 16 residues long. DNA for the CDR3: TGTGCCAGCAGCTTTATACTAGCGACAAACACCGGGGAGCTGTTTTTT. The encoded protein is CASSFILATNTGELFF.

This clone appeared once. V gene TRBV4-1 combines with J gene TRBJ2-3; 9 bases match TRBD2. Germline V gene lookup returns CDR1 MGHRA and CDR2 YSYEKL. This CDR3 contains 17 residues. The V gene end was trimmed by 1 base and the J gene end by 1 base; junction bases not matched to a gene: 6. CDR3 residues: CASSQGRLAEGTDTQYF. The CDR3 bases are TGCGCCAGCAGCCAAGGGAGACTAGCGGAGGGCACAGATACGCAGTATTTT.

The chain uses TRBV6-5 and TRBJ1-2; D is uncertain. CDR3 length: 14 residues. Germline V gives CDR1 MNHEY, CDR2 SVGAGI. Trimming shortened V by 4 bases and J by 1 base, and 10 bases separated the two germline ends. The CDR3 sequence is CASSLFRGNYGYTF. Written as DNA, the CDR3 is TGTGCCAGCAGTTTATTCCGGGGTAACTATGGCTACACCTTC.

The chain links TRBV5-6 to TRBJ2-5, with 9 bases matching TRBD2. The CDR3 spans 15 residues. Germline V CDR1 and CDR2: SGHDT, YYEEEE. V lost 1 base to trimming and J lost 5 bases; unmatched junction nucleotides: 6. For the CDR3, the DNA is TGTGCCAGCAGCTTGCCCTCTAGCGGGATTGAGACCCAGTACTTC. Translated: CASSLPSSGIETQYF.

This chain links TRBV28 with TRBJ2-5, with 14 bases identical to TRBD2. Losses at the gene ends were 6 bases for V and 9 bases for J; bases not matched to a gene: 9. The CDR3 runs to 15 residues. CDR1 and CDR2 from the germline V gene are MDHEN and SYDVKM. The CDR3 region has the DNA TGTGCCAGCAGCCCCGGGACTAGCGGGAGTCGGGCCCAGTACTTC. Protein sequence: CASSPGTSGSRAQYF.

In this sample, this clone turned up once. The J gene is TRBJ2-3, the V gene TRBV5-1, with 15 positions matching TRBD2. Germline V gene sequence: CDR1 SGHRS, CDR2 YFSETQ. The CDR3 sequence is 20 residues long. J lost 4 bases, V lost 2 bases, and 14 bases had no gene match. CDR3 loop: CASSLTGLAGGPYRPDTQYF. The CDR3, as DNA: TGCGCCAGCAGCTTAACAGGACTAGCGGGAGGGCCGTATCGGCCAGATACGCAGTATTTT.

The genes are TRBV30 and TRBJ2-3, with 9 positions matching TRBD1. This CDR3 has 14 amino acids. Germline trimming cut 3 bases from V and 6 bases from J; bases unmatched to any gene: 7. The germline CDR1 and CDR2 sequences are GTSNPN and SVGIG (reference sequence). The CDR3 DNA follows: TGTGCCTGGAGCACACAGGGGGCGGGTGATACGCAGTATTTT. It codes for CAWSTQGAGDTQYF. The entire variable domain, with the rest obtained from reference TRBV30 and TRBJ2-3, is as follows: SQTIHQWPATLVQPVGSPLSLECTVEGTSNPNLYWYRQAAGRGLQLLFYSVGIGQISSEVPQNLSASRPQDRQFILSSKKLLLSDSGFYLCAWSTQGAGDTQYFGPGTRLTVL.

V gene TRBV5-1 combines with J gene TRBJ2-5; TRBD2 matches 9 bases. J lost 2 bases, V lost 5 bases, and 7 bases had no gene match. From germline, CDR1 is SGHRS and CDR2 YFSETQ. The CDR3 totals 15 residues. The CDR3 region is CASRRLAGDQETQYF. The CDR3 bases are TGCGCCAGCAGACGTTTAGCGGGAGATCAAGAGACCCAGTACTTC.

J is TRBJ2-7 and V is TRBV11-2; 7 bases fit TRBD2. The CDR3 is 14 residues long. Trimming at V came to 1 base and at J to 2 bases, leaving 2 bases not matched to a gene. Germline values: CDR1 SGHAT, CDR2 FQNNGV. CDR3 amino acids: CASSLAGGAYEQYF. CDR3 sequence (DNA): TGTGCCAGCAGCTTAGCGGGAGGAGCCTACGAGCAGTACTTC.

The chain is built from TRBV2 and TRBJ1-3; 7 bases are shared with TRBD1. V dropped 5 bases and J dropped 2; count of bases not matched to a gene: 6. Germline values: CDR1 SNHLY, CDR2 FYNNEI. This CDR3 comprises 15 residues. Here the CDR3 DNA reads TGTGCCAGCAGTCGGGACAGAGCCACTGGAAACACCATATATTTT. This translates into CASSRDRATGNTIYF. Supplemented by reference TRBV2 and TRBJ1-3, the full variable domain reads EPEVTQTPSHQVTQMGQEVILRCVPISNHLYFYWYRQILGQKVEFLVSFYNNEISEKSEIFDDQFSVERPDGSNFTLKIRSTKLEDSAMYFCASSRDRATGNTIYFGEGSWLTVV.

The rearrangement joins TRBV6-5 to TRBJ1-3, with D possibly TRBD1 on 6 matching bases. V was trimmed by 8 bases and J by 4 bases, leaving 12 bases between them. The CDR3 contains 13 residues. From germline, CDR1 is MNHEY and CDR2 SVGAGI. The CDR3 DNA reads as TGTGCCAGCCGGGACACCTTCGGAAACACCATATATTTT. Protein: CASRDTFGNTIYF.